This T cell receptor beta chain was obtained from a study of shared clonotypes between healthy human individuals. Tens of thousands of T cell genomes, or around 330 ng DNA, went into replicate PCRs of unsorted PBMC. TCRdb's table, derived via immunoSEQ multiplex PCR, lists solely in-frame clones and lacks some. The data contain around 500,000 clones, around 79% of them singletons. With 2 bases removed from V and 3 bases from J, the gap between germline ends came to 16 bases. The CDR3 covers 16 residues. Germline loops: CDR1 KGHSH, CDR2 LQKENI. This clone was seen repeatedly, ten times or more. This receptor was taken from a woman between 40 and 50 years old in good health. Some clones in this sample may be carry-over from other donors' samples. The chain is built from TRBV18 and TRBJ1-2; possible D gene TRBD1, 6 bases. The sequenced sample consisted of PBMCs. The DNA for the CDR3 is TGTGCCAGCTCACCAAATAAAGACAGGCGTTACTATGGCTACACCTTC. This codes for CASSPNKDRRYYGYTF.